The source of this T cell receptor (beta chain) is a study of cytomegalovirus exposure and HLA in healthy donors. This clone was seen a handful of times. What it binds is not known. Whole-study results and caveats: A missense variant in DCLRE1C was later tied to TCR beta V- and J-gene trimming. According to an earlier analysis, most TCR beta V segments yielded productive rearrangements about 87% or about 30% of the time.

It was with 60 Vbeta and 13 Jbeta primers that the PCR ran. Under the authors' procedure: In a later analysis, of 84 million or so unique beta chains, some 10 million appeared in at least two donors. Using immunoSEQ multiplex PCR, the repertoire was profiled, and TCRdb retains in-frame clones only, with some absent. D and trimming come from the DNA, and the V and J calls and clone size come from that table. Counted here are fewer than 250,000 clones, roughly 80% occurring once; the ten biggest clones make up 2.9%. This receptor was identified in a man younger than 40 in good health and CMV-seronegative. Material for sequencing was PBMCs.

This CDR3 is CASSVGGGQGELFF. The CDR3 nucleotides are TGTGCCAGCAGCGTAGGGGGGGGCCAGGGGGAGCTGTTTTTT. The rearrangement joins TRBV9 to TRBJ2-2; tentatively, D is TRBD2 (7 bases). V was shortened by 0 bases and J by 8 bases, with 11 bases between the two germline ends. The CDR3 contains 14 residues. Germline values: CDR1 SGDLS, CDR2 YYNGEE.